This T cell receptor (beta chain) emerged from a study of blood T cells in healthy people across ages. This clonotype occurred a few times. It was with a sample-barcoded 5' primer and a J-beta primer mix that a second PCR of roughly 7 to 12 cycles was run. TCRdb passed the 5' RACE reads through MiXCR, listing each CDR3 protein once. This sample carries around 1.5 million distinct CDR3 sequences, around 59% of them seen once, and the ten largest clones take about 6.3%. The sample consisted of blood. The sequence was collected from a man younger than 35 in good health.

CDR3 sequence reads: CSARENEQYF. Here the CDR3 DNA reads TGCAGTGCTAGGGAGAACGAGCAGTACTTC. The chain recombines TRBV20-1 with TRBJ2-7; D remains ambiguous. Germline V lookup: CDR1 DFQATT, CDR2 SNEGSKA (reference sequence). V was clipped by 3 bases and J by 5 bases, with 5 bases between them. The CDR3 loop spans 10 amino acids.